The T cell receptor (beta chain) described here comes from a study of blood T cell repertoires in COVID-19. The wider study: There were acute and convalescent COVID-19 samples, and they came from the United States, Italy and Spain. T cells, B-cell-depleted T cells, or PBMCs provided the cDNA or gDNA that served as material.

The CDR3 extends over 12 amino acids. CDR1 is LNHDA and CDR2 is SQIVND in the germline V gene (reference sequence). The V end lost 6 bases, the J end lost 3 bases, and 9 bases lay between the germline ends. Profiled with immunoSEQ multiplex PCR; TCRdb holds only in-frame clones, not every one. The sample lists approximately 530,000 clones; roughly 91% were seen once. The sample consisted of peripheral blood. This TCR was recovered from a woman between 45 and 60 years old with COVID-19, enrolled during active disease. The rearrangement links TRBV19 to TRBJ2-7, with D perhaps TRBD1 (6 bases). The CDR3 DNA sequence: TGTGCCAGTAGCACAGGGTTCTACGAGCAGTACTTC. This encodes CASSTGFYEQYF.